These 17 T cell receptor beta chains were sequenced from one sample in a study of tumor-infiltrating lymphocytes in primary liver carcinoma. Starting material of roughly 0.45 ug total RNA yielded TCR beta cDNA via a constant-region primer. A slightly modified ARM-PCR protocol with three nested multiplex PCR rounds produced these TCR beta libraries. A C-beta reverse primer was combined with TRBV1-TRBV30 forward primers in the first two PCR rounds, and each round had approximately 9 cycles. Via MiXCR, TCRdb re-called the multiplex PCR reads, giving one row per CDR3 protein. The sample has more than 85,000 distinct CDR3 sequences, roughly 80% seen once. Total RNA and DNA came together from approximately 22-30 mg of bulk tissue without cell sorting. The sample taken for sequencing was liver tumor tissue from sampling region 3. Subset here: tumor region T3, left-lateral pole. Receptor source: a man in his forties or fifties with primary liver carcinoma and hepatitis B virus infection.

For this clonotype: One junction end disagrees with the germline gene, perhaps due to a read error. The V call is TRBV6-1, the J call TRBJ2-6; D remains ambiguous. The CDR3 is 14 amino acids. Germline V CDR1 and CDR2: MNHNS, SASEGT. The CDR3 DNA sequence: TGTGCCAGCAGTGAAGAGGGAAGGGCCAACGTCCTGCCTTTC. Translation: CASSEEGRANVLPF.

The rearrangement links TRBV4-2 to TRBJ2-2; D is uncertain. Germline V gene data show CDR1 as LGHNA and CDR2 as YNFKEQ. The CDR3 is 12 amino acids. The germline V and J ends were trimmed by 4 bases and 8 bases, with 8 bases remaining between them. CDR3 amino acids: CASSRAGGELFF. CDR3 DNA: TGTGCCAGCAGCCGAGCCGGGGGGGAGCTGTTTTTT.

In this sample, this clonotype turned up a few times. Germline is not matched at one junction end, which may reflect a read error. J is TRBJ1-1 and V is TRBV29-1, with 7 bases lining up with TRBD1. The CDR3 loop spans 15 amino acids. Germline V gene lookup returns CDR1 SQVTM and CDR2 ANQGSEA. CDR3 DNA: TGCAGTGTTGCGGGGGGCAGGGGGATGAACACTGAAGCTTTCTTT. Amino acid sequence: CSVAGGRGMNTEAFF.

This clonotype was observed many times. The rearrangement uses TRBV7-9 and TRBJ2-1; the D is unclear. The length of the CDR3 is 12 residues. Trimming left V 4 bases short and J 9 bases short, with 10 bases between. CDR1 and CDR2 from the germline V gene are SEHNR and FQNEAQ (reference sequence). Here the CDR3 reads CASSSERGEQFF. For the CDR3, the DNA is TGTGCCAGCAGCTCGGAGCGTGGTGAGCAGTTCTTC.

The CDR3 reads CASNRDNHKPDAFF. CDR3 nucleotide sequence: TGTGCCAGCAACAGGGACAACCATAAGCCCGATGCTTTCTTT. V usage is TRBV11-1 and J usage is TRBJ1-1; possibly TRBD1 for D (6 bases). V dropped 7 bases and J dropped 11 bases, with 23 bases sitting between them. Germline V gene lookup returns CDR1 SGHAT and CDR2 FQDESV (reference sequence). This CDR3 region has 14 residues.

This clonotype was counted only a few times. At one end the junction does not follow the germline gene, possibly because of a read error. The chain is built from TRBV29-1 and TRBJ2-7; D possibly corresponds to TRBD1 (6 bases). From germline, CDR1 is SQVTM and CDR2 ANQGSEA. The CDR3 consists of 13 residues. CDR3 amino acids: CSVKAGRGYELYF. The DNA for the CDR3 is TGCAGCGTTAAAGCTGGCAGGGGCTACGAGCTGTACTTC.

With regard to this clonotype: Here the CDR3 omits its conserved ending phenylalanine or tryptophan, so a read error is the likely source. The DNA is left out, because the CDR3 cannot be placed on it with certainty; the CDR3 is given as TCRdb lists it. V is TRBV29-1 and J is TRBJ2-3; the table's D gene call, TRBD1, was not cross checked with the DNA. CDR1 SQVTM and CDR2 ANQGSEA come from the germline V gene. Counting both end residues, the CDR3 totals 12 amino acids. This chain's CDR3 is CSVGGGKDTQYL.

As for this clonotype: The final CDR3 position lacks the conserved phenylalanine or tryptophan, pointing to a likely read error. The CDR3 loop is CASSQDRTSGSTYTQYL. The CDR3 nucleotides are TGCGCCAGCAGCCAAGATCGGACTAGCGGGAGCACATATACGCAGTATCTT. J is TRBJ2-3 and V is TRBV4-1, with 13 bases identical to TRBD2. CDR1 is MGHRA and CDR2 is YSYEKL in the germline V gene. The CDR3 loop spans 17 amino acids.

Details on this clonotype: The junction shows a germline mismatch at one end, possibly a read error. V and J are TRBV12-3 or TRBV12-4 and TRBJ2-3, with D possibly matching TRBD1 (5 bases). The CDR3 is made up of 16 amino acids. CDR3 region: CASRSGHTPSTETQYF. CDR3 DNA: TGTGCCAGCAGGTCAGGACACACGCCGAGCACAGAAACGCAGTATTTT.

With regard to this clonotype: An end of the junction does not agree with germline; a read error may underlie this. The rearrangement joins TRBV5-4 to TRBJ2-1; D possibly corresponds to TRBD2 (6 bases). Looked up from germline, CDR1 is SGHNT and CDR2 is YYREEE (reference sequence). This CDR3 is built from 13 residues. CDR3 DNA sequence: TGTGCCAACAGCCCCGGGGGAGGCAATGAGCACTTCTTC. This encodes CANSPGGGNEHFF.

The CDR3 coding sequence is TGCGCCAGCAGTGCCTCGCAGTGGGGTGAGCAGTTCTTC. It codes for CASSASQWGEQFF. The V call is TRBV5-1, the J call TRBJ2-1; D gene uncertain. The CDR3 is made up of 13 amino acids. Germline loops: CDR1 SGHRS, CDR2 YFSETQ. The V end lost 5 bases, the J end lost 9 bases, and 15 bases lay between the germline ends.

In the case of this clonotype: A junction end diverges from the germline sequence, so it may reflect a read error. CDR3 bases: TGCGCCAGCAACCAAACCACTGGCGGACATACGAACACCGGGGAGCTGTTCTTT. This encodes CASNQTTGGHTNTGELFF. The chain joins TRBV4-3 to TRBJ2-2; D may correspond to TRBD1 or TRBD2 (5 bases each). Looked up from germline, CDR1 is LGHNA and CDR2 is YSLEER. CDR3 length equals 18 residues.

As concerns this clonotype: At one end, the junction sequence differs from germline, possibly due to a read error. The genes are TRBV11-3 and TRBJ1-5, with D possibly matching TRBD1 (5 bases). Germline lookup yields CDR1 SGHNT and CDR2 YENEEA. The CDR3 consists of 15 residues. CDR3 amino acids: CANSLDLGVARSQHF. DNA for the CDR3: TGTGCCAACAGCTTAGATCTGGGGGTGGCTCGGTCCCAGCACTTT.

This clonotype was picked up many times. This rearrangement joins TRBV2 to TRBJ1-1; the match to TRBD1 covers 9 bases. CDR1 is SNHLY and CDR2 is FYNNEI in the germline V gene. V gave up 4 bases and J gave up 7 bases; unmatched junction bases: 7. This CDR3 spans 14 amino acids. The CDR3 nucleotides read TGTGCCAGCAGTGTGACAGGGGGGTCGATTGAAGCTTTCTTT. Its protein product is CASSVTGGSIEAFF.

The chain joins TRBV29-1 to TRBJ1-2, with D possibly TRBD1 on 5 matching bases. Germline-derived CDR1 and CDR2 are SQVTM and ANQGSEA. V lost 1 base to trimming and J lost 10 bases, with 19 bases between them. The CDR3 has 14 residues. CDR3 amino acids: CSVEVEEGVDDYTF. The CDR3 bases are TGCAGCGTTGAAGTAGAAGAAGGGGTGGATGACTACACCTTC.

A word on this clonotype: A much larger clone lies one base from this, so it may be a read error. The V call is TRBV7-9, the J call TRBJ2-7, with D uncertain. This CDR3 is 13 amino acids long. Germline CDR1 is SEHNR and CDR2 is FQNEAQ (reference sequence). Between the trimmed V and J ends, which lost 8 bases and 8 bases, there was a span of 19 bases. The CDR3 DNA reads TGTGCCAGCTCCCCAGGCCCCAGTTACAAGCAGTACTTC. Translated, it gives CASSPGPSYKQYF.

With respect to this clonotype: A junction boundary mismatches the germline segment, possibly from a read error. J is TRBJ1-2 and V is TRBV6-6; D possibly corresponds to TRBD1 (6 bases). Germline lookup yields CDR1 MNHNY and CDR2 SVGAGI (reference sequence). The CDR3 covers 14 residues. The CDR3 reads CTSRPTGGMEGYTF. CDR3 DNA sequence: TGTACCAGCCGACCTACGGGGGGCATGGAAGGCTACACCTTC.